The TCR beta chain described here comes from a study of blood T cell repertoires in COVID-19. Study information: From T cells, B-cell-depleted T cells, or PBMCs came the material, which was cDNA or gDNA.

Within 2 weeks of study entry, exposed participants had contacted a PCR-confirmed or clinician-diagnosed COVID-19 case. The repertoire was sequenced with immunoSEQ multiplex PCR; TCRdb's copy has only in-frame clones and lacks some. The sample contains approximately 380,000 clones, 80% to 95% of which appear only once. V dropped 2 bases and J dropped 8 bases, with 9 bases sitting between them. The CDR3 sequence is 13 residues long. The germline V gene encodes CDR1 LNHDA and CDR2 SQIVND (reference sequence). Sequencing was performed on PBMCs or T cells enriched from blood (not recorded which). This chain links TRBV19 with TRBJ1-4; D not resolved. This TCR derives from a woman between 40 and 55 years old who had been exposed to COVID-19. The CDR3 sequence: CASSIKLGEKLFF. DNA for the CDR3: TGTGCCAGTAGTATAAAGCTCGGGGAAAAACTGTTTTTT.